This TCR beta chain was recovered during a study of blood T cell repertoires in COVID-19. Study-wide context: COVID-19 samples from acute and convalescent phases originated in the United States, Italy and Spain. Sample material is recorded as cDNA or gDNA derived from T cells, B-cell-depleted T cells, or PBMCs.

CDR1 SGHVS and CDR2 FNYEAQ come from the germline V gene. The CDR3 covers 17 residues. V was pared by 5 bases and J by 1 base, with 12 bases of the junction left unmatched. As processed by the authors: The assay estimated nucleated cells by amplifying reference gene primers. Produced via immunoSEQ multiplex PCR; TCRdb's table is partial and in-frame only. V and J calls and clone size come straight from that table; D and trimming were deduced from the DNA. The sample carries fewer than 90,000 clones, more than 90% recorded once. The V and J genes are TRBV7-6 and TRBJ2-7, with TRBD1 identical over 9 bases. The source material was peripheral blood. The receptor's source is a human donor with active COVID-19. The donor label of this sample is uncertain. In nucleotides, the CDR3 is TGTGCCAGCAGCATCAGCCGGGACAGGGTTTTTTCCTACGAGCAGTACTTC. Translated: CASSISRDRVFSYEQYF.